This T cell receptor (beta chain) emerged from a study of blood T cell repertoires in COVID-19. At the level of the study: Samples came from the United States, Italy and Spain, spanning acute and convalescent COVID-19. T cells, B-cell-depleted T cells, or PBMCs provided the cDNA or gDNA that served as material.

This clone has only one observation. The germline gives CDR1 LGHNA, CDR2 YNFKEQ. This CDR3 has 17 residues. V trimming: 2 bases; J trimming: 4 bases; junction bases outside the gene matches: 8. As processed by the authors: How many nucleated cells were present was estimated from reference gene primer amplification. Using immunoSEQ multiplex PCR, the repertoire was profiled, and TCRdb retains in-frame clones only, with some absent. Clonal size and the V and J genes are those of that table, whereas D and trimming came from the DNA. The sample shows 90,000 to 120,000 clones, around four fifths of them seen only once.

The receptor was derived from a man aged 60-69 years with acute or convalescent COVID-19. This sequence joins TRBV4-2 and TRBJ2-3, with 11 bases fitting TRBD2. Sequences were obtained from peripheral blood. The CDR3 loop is CASSQTRLAGIADTQYF. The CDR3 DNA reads TGTGCCAGCAGCCAAACCAGACTAGCGGGAATCGCAGATACGCAGTATTTT.